This TCR beta chain came from a study of OX40 agonist ivuxolimab in advanced cancers. CDR3 length: 11 amino acids. CDR1 is SEHNR and CDR2 is FQNEAQ in the germline V gene (reference sequence). Trimming left V 6 bases short and J 6 bases short, with 6 bases between. Repertoires were generated with immunoSEQ multiplex PCR, while TCRdb's copy carries only in-frame clones and drops some. The sample has about 40,000 clones; 75% to 85% are singletons. The sequencing used CD4+ or CD8+ T cells sorted from blood, collected in a trial of the OX40 agonist ivuxolimab. The TCR originated in an adult with an advanced solid tumor such as melanoma, head and neck, liver or kidney cancer. The V and J genes are TRBV7-9 and TRBJ2-1; no definite D call. CDR3 protein: CASSWINEQFF. CDR3 DNA: TGTGCCAGCAGTTGGATCAATGAGCAGTTCTTC.